This TCR beta chain was recorded in a study of low-dose radiotherapy and immunotherapy resistance in tumors. Primers targeting TRAV and TRBV primed first-strand cDNA, covering alpha and beta chains. With a constant-region primer and a V-primer adapter, TCRs were subjected to roughly 18 PCR cycles of amplification. TCRdb re-derived calls from the reads in MiXCR, one entry per CDR3 protein. The data hold over 55,000 distinct CDR3 sequences, with around 29% observed a single time. This clonotype was seen ten or more times. Time point in this sample: before trial treatment. The CDR3 contains 17 residues. The junction had 8 bases not matched to a gene; V was cut back by 4 bases and J by 3 bases. Germline V lookup: CDR1 SGHRS, CDR2 YFSETQ.

The sequence derives from a female donor with ovarian cancer. The material was PBMCs, obtained before treatment. V and J are TRBV5-1 and TRBJ2-1, with 12 bases matching TRBD2. The CDR3 DNA reads TGCGCCAGCAGCCCCACTAGCGGGGGGCTAAACTACAATGAGCAGTTCTTC. This sequence encodes CASSPTSGGLNYNEQFF.